This TCR beta chain derives from a study of T cell responses to AZD1222 COVID-19 vaccine. Overall study results and limits: Sampling that yielded the repertoires occurred only after the peak T cell response. CD4 TCRs covered the whole spike, strongest at regions 160-218 and 743-854.

V was clipped by 0 bases and J by 5 bases, with 7 bases between them. Looked up from germline, CDR1 is GTSNPN and CDR2 is SVGIG (reference sequence). The CDR3 runs 12 residues. With regard to this clone: Its antigen is currently unknown.

The analysis combined second doses at about 4 or about 12 weeks. The method was immunoSEQ multiplex PCR; TCRdb's version includes in-frame clones alone and lacks a portion of them. The sample lists some 200,000 clones; about nine tenths were seen once. The chain has TRBV30 and TRBJ2-5; D is uncertain. This material consisted of peripheral blood, taken 28 days after the second AZD1222 dose. This TCR was recovered from an adult who received the AZD1222 COVID-19 vaccine. The CDR3 reads CAWSVQAETQYF. Here the CDR3 DNA reads TGTGCCTGGAGTGTCCAAGCGGAGACCCAGTACTTC.